The clone carrying this TCR beta chain was detected once. Trimming took off 6 bases at V and 5 bases at J, with 14 bases between the two ends. This CDR3 contains 14 residues. The germline V gene has CDR1 MNHNY and CDR2 SVGAGI (reference sequence). This specimen belongs to a study of blood T cell repertoires in COVID-19. Study overall: Samples representing acute and convalescent COVID-19 were sourced from the United States, Italy and Spain. Sources were T cells, B-cell-depleted T cells, or PBMCs; the material itself was cDNA or gDNA.

Per the original methods: Reference gene primer amplification gave estimated nucleated cell counts. Sequencing was performed with immunoSEQ multiplex PCR; in TCRdb, only in-frame clones are kept and a portion is missing. Clonal size and the V and J genes are those of that table, whereas D and trimming came from the DNA. The sample includes approximately 100,000 clones, approximately 89% of them seen just once. Source material: peripheral blood. The sequence was obtained from a man aged 55-75 years with acute or convalescent COVID-19. The chain joins TRBV6-6 to TRBJ1-5, with a weak D call TRBD1 (5 bases). The CDR3 sequence is CASSRAQEYQPQHF. The CDR3 nucleotides are TGTGCCAGCAGCCGTGCACAGGAGTATCAGCCCCAGCATTTT.